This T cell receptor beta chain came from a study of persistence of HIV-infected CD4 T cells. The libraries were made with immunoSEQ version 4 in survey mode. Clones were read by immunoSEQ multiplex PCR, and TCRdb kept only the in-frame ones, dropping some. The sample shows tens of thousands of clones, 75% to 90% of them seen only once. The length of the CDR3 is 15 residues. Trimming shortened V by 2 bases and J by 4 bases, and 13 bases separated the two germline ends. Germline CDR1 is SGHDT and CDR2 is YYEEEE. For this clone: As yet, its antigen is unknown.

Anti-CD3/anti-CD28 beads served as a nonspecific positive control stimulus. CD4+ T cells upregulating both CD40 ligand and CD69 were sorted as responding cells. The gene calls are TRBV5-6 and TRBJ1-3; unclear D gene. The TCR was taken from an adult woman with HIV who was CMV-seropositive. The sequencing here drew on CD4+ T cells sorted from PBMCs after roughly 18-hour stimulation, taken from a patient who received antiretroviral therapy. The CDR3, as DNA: TGTGCCAGCAGCTTCAGCCTCCTTAGGGGAAACACCATATATTTT. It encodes CASSFSLLRGNTIYF.